These 15 T cell receptor beta chains were sequenced from one sample in a study of CD8 T cells in Susac syndrome. RNA amounts of roughly 0.45 to 1 ug underwent reverse transcription with random hexamers. TCRdb processed the immunoSEQ multiplex PCR reads anew with MiXCR; each CDR3 protein has one entry. The sample has roughly 220,000 distinct CDR3 sequences; over 90% are singletons. Sequenced sample: CD4+ T cells from PBMCs. These receptors were obtained from a human donor with Susac syndrome.

The V call is TRBV20-1, the J call TRBJ2-4, with 16 bases fitting TRBD2. J was trimmed by 0 bases and V by 5 bases; bases with no gene match: 10. The CDR3 has 19 residues. CDR1 is DFQATT, CDR2 SNEGSKA, per germline (reference sequence). The CDR3 DNA follows: TGCAGTGCTCAAGGGACTAGCGGGGGGGGGCACACAGCCAAAAACATTCAGTACTTC. The encoded protein is CSAQGTSGGGHTAKNIQYF.

V usage is TRBV29-1 and J usage is TRBJ2-1; 8 bases fit TRBD2. Germline CDR1 reads SQVTM; CDR2 reads ANQGSEA. The J segment lost 12 bases and the V segment lost 8 bases, leaving 12 bases of the junction unmatched. The CDR3 length is 12 residues. CDR3 sequence reads: CSSRGGSGVQFF. The CDR3 DNA follows: TGCAGCTCCCGAGGGGGTAGCGGGGTGCAGTTCTTC.

The chain recombines TRBV6-5 with TRBJ1-5, with 7 bases that match TRBD1. CDR3 length: 17 amino acids. The V segment lost 2 bases and the J segment 2 bases; nucleotides outside the gene matches: 9. The germline V gene has CDR1 MNHEY and CDR2 SVGAGI. The CDR3 sequence is CASSYGSGGRGNQPQHF. DNA for the CDR3: TGTGCCAGCAGTTACGGGTCAGGGGGTCGGGGCAATCAGCCCCAGCATTTT.

In DNA, the CDR3 is TGTGCCAGCAGTTCCACCGGGGGCCCTACCTACAATGAGCAGTTCTTC. This codes for CASSSTGGPTYNEQFF. The V call is TRBV12-3 or TRBV12-4, the J call TRBJ2-1; D may be TRBD1 or TRBD2 (6 bases each). The CDR3 is 16 residues long. Trimming removed 4 bases from V and 2 bases from J, with 15 bases in between.

The V call is TRBV5-1, the J call TRBJ2-7; 8 bases fit TRBD2. In germline, CDR1 is SGHRS, CDR2 YFSETQ. J was trimmed by 5 bases and V by 1 base; bases with no gene match: 5. The CDR3 runs to 14 residues. In nucleotides, the CDR3 is TGCGCCAGCAGCTTGCCAGCGGGGGACGACGAGCAGTACTTC. Protein: CASSLPAGDDEQYF.

The rearrangement uses TRBV9 and TRBJ2-1, with TRBD2 matching over 10 bases. Germline assignment: CDR1 SGDLS and CDR2 YYNGEE. The V segment lost 3 bases and the J segment 4 bases; nucleotides outside the gene matches: 7. The length of the CDR3 is 16 residues. CDR3 in DNA: TGTGCCAGCAGCGGATTAGCGGGGGGCTCTTACAATGAGCAGTTCTTC. This codes for CASSGLAGGSYNEQFF. The full variable domain, with the rest looked up from reference TRBV9 and TRBJ2-1, is DSGVTQTPKHLITATGQRVTLRCSPRSGDLSVYWYQQSLDQGLQFLIQYYNGEERAKGNILERFSAQQFPDLHSELNLSSLELGDSALYFCASSGLAGGSYNEQFFGPGTRLTVL.

The V gene is TRBV7-2, the J gene TRBJ2-5; 10 nucleotides line up with TRBD1. This CDR3 has 15 amino acids. In germline, CDR1 is SGHTA, CDR2 FQGNSA. Trimming cost V 5 bases and J 5 bases; bases outside gene matches: 8. CDR3 region: CASSTGTGVGETQYF. As DNA, the CDR3 is TGTGCCAGCAGCACGGGGACAGGGGTGGGGGAGACCCAGTACTTC.

The V and J genes are TRBV20-1 and TRBJ1-1; no definite D call. This CDR3 spans 13 amino acids. The V end lost 3 bases, the J end lost 1 base, and 9 bases lay between the germline ends. The V gene's germline CDR1 is DFQATT and CDR2 SNEGSKA (reference sequence). CDR3 protein: CSASRVPNTEAFF. The CDR3 nucleotides read TGCAGTGCTAGTAGGGTCCCGAACACTGAAGCTTTCTTT.

This clonotype was found once. The chain joins TRBV5-6 to TRBJ2-1; the D gene could be TRBD1 or TRBD2 (5 bases each). Germline lookup yields CDR1 SGHDT and CDR2 YYEEEE. V shed 2 bases and J shed 6 bases, with 12 bases lying between them. This CDR3 spans 14 amino acids. CDR3 protein: CASSFVGVSNEQFF. The CDR3 nucleotides are TGTGCCAGCAGCTTTGTGGGGGTAAGCAATGAGCAGTTCTTC.

The V gene is TRBV9, the J gene TRBJ1-1; D is unresolved. The CDR3 covers 13 residues. V was pared by 0 bases and J by 4 bases, with 7 bases between. From germline, CDR1 is SGDLS and CDR2 YYNGEE. CDR3 loop: CASSVDVGTEAFF. CDR3 in DNA: TGTGCCAGCAGCGTAGACGTGGGCACTGAAGCTTTCTTT. The complete variable domain, with remaining parts taken from reference TRBV9 and TRBJ1-1, reads DSGVTQTPKHLITATGQRVTLRCSPRSGDLSVYWYQQSLDQGLQFLIQYYNGEERAKGNILERFSAQQFPDLHSELNLSSLELGDSALYFCASSVDVGTEAFFGQGTRLTVV.

This chain links TRBV5-4 with TRBJ2-7, with D tentatively TRBD2 (6 bases). This CDR3 is built from 12 residues. Germline loops: CDR1 SGHNT, CDR2 YYREEE (reference sequence). V was pared by 4 bases and J by 6 bases, with 11 bases between. The CDR3 DNA is TGTGCCAGCAGCGCTCCCGGGGGCGAGCAGTACTTC. Translating it yields CASSAPGGEQYF.

The chain couples TRBV6-1 to TRBJ2-7; a weak D match, TRBD2 (6 bases). The CDR3 contains 16 residues. V dropped 5 bases and J dropped 4 bases, with 21 bases sitting between them. Looked up from germline, CDR1 is MNHNS and CDR2 is SASEGT. The DNA of the CDR3 is TGTGCCAGCAGTCGGAAGCCCGATCGGGGGAGGTACGAGCAGTACTTC. Translating gives CASSRKPDRGRYEQYF.

CDR3 protein: CASSGLPTGNTEAFF. CDR3 in DNA: TGCGCCAGCAGCGGATTACCGACAGGGAACACTGAAGCTTTCTTT. The chain has TRBV5-1 and TRBJ1-1, with a possible D match to TRBD1 (6 bases). V was shortened by 4 bases and J by 1 base, with 14 bases between the two germline ends. CDR3 length: 15 amino acids. CDR1 is SGHRS and CDR2 is YFSETQ in the germline V gene.

This rearrangement joins TRBV7-9 to TRBJ2-2; maybe TRBD1 (6 bases). The CDR3 sequence is 14 residues long. CDR1 is SEHNR and CDR2 is FQNEAQ in the germline V gene (reference sequence). Trimming shortened V by 1 base and J by 5 bases, and 8 bases separated the two germline ends. The CDR3 is CASSLDTGTGELFF. Written as DNA, the CDR3 is TGTGCCAGCAGCTTAGACACAGGGACCGGGGAGCTGTTTTTT.

V is TRBV30 and J is TRBJ1-6, with TRBD1 identical over 7 bases. The germline V gene has CDR1 GTSNPN and CDR2 SVGIG (reference sequence). J gave up 7 bases and V 2 bases, and 5 bases lay outside the gene matches. The CDR3 extends over 14 amino acids. The CDR3 region has the DNA TGTGCCTGGAGTCCCGGGACAGTGAATTCACCCCTCCACTTT. Translated: CAWSPGTVNSPLHF.